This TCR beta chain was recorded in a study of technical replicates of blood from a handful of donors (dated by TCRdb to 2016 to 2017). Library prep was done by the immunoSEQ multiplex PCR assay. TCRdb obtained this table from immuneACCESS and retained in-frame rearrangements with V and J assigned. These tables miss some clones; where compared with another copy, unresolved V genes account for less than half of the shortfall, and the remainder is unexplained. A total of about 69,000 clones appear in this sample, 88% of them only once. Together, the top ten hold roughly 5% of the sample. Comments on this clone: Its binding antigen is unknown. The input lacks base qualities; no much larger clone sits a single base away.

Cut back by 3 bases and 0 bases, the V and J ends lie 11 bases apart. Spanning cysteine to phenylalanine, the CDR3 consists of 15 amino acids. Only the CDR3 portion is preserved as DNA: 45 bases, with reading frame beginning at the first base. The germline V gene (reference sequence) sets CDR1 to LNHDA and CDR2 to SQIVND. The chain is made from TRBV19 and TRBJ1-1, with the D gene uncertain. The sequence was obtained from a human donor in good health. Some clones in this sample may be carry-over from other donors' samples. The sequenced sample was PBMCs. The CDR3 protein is CASSIRAGMNTEAFF. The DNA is TGTGCCAGTAGTATTCGGGCGGGGATGAACACTGAAGCTTTCTTT.